The T cell receptor (beta chain) described here comes from a study of CD8+ T cells in alopecia areata. Trimming took 7 bases from V and 1 from J, leaving 10 bases between them. The CDR3 is 13 amino acids. In germline, CDR1 is MNHEY, CDR2 SMNVEV (reference sequence). Documented treatment: oral pan-JAK inhibitor, 5-10 mg twice daily. Sequencing used cDNA as its template, made by extracting RNA and reverse transcribing it. TCRdb's table, derived via immunoSEQ multiplex PCR, lists solely in-frame clones and lacks some. The sample includes over 90,000 clones, approximately 90% of them seen just once. The chain combines TRBV27 with TRBJ1-1, with D uncertain. The sequencing used CD8+ T cells sorted from blood, collected between weeks 30 and 35, from a patient treated with tofacitinib. This TCR derives from a human donor with alopecia areata. The CDR3 DNA reads as TGTGCCAGCACCGGACTGGGGAACACTGAAGCTTTCTTT. Translated, it gives CASTGLGNTEAFF.